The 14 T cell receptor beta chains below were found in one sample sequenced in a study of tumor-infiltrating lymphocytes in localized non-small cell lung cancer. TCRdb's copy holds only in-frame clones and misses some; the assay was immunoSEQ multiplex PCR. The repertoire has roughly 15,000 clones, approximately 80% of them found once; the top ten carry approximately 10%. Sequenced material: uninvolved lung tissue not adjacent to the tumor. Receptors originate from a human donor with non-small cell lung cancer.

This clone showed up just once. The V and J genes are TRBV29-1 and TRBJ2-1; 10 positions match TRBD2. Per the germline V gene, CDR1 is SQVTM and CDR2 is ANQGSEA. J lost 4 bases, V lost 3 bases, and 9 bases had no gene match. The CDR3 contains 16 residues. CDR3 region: CSVDVSVSGRYNEQFF. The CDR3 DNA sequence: TGCAGCGTTGATGTATCCGTTAGCGGGAGGTACAATGAGCAGTTCTTC.

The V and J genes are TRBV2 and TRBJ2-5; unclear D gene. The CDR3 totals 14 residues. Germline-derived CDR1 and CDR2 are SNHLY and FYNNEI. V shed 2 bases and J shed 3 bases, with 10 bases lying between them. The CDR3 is CASSESLGEETQYF. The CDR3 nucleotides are TGTGCCAGCAGTGAATCATTAGGCGAAGAGACCCAGTACTTC.

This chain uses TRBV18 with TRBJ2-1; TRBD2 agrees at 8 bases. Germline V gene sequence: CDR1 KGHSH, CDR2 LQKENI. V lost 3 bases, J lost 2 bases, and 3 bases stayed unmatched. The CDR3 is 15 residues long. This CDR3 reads CASSPASGPYNEQFF. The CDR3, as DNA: TGTGCCAGCTCACCTGCTAGCGGGCCCTACAATGAGCAGTTCTTC. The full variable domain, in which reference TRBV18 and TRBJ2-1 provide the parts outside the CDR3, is NAGVMQNPRHLVRRRGQEARLRCSPMKGHSHVYWYRQLPEEGLKFMVYLQKENIIDESGMPKERFSAEFPKEGPSILRIQQVVRGDSAAYFCASSPASGPYNEQFFGPGTRLTVL.

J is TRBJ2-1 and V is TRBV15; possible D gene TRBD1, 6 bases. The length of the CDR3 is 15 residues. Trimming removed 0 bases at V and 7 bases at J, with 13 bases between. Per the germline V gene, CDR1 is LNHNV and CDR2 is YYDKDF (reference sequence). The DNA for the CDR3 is TGTGCCACCAGCAGAGAAAGGACAGTCTGGAATGAGCAGTTCTTC. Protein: CATSRERTVWNEQFF. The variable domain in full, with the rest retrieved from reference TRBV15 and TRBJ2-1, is DAMVIQNPRYQVTQFGKPVTLSCSQTLNHNVMYWYQQKSSQAPKLLFHYYDKDFNNEADTPDNFQSRRPNTSFCFLDIRSPGLGDTAMYLCATSRERTVWNEQFFGPGTRLTVL.

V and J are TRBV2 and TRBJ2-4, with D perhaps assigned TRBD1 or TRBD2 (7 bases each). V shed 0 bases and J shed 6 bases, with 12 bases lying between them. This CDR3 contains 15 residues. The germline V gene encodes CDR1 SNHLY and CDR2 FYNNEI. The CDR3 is CASSEAGGGGNIQYF. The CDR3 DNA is TGTGCCAGCAGTGAAGCGGGAGGGGGCGGAAACATTCAGTACTTC.

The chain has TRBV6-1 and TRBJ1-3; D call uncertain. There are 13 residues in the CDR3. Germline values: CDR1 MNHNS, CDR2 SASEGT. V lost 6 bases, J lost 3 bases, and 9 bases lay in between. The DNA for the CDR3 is TGTGCCAGCAGGGACCTCCTTGGAAACACCATATATTTT. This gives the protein CASRDLLGNTIYF.

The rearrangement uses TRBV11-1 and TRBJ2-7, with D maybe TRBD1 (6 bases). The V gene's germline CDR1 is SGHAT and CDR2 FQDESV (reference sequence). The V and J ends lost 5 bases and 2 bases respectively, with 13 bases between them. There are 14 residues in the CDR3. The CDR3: CASSLEQGTYEQYF. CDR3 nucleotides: TGTGCCAGCAGCCTCGAACAGGGAACCTACGAGCAGTACTTC.

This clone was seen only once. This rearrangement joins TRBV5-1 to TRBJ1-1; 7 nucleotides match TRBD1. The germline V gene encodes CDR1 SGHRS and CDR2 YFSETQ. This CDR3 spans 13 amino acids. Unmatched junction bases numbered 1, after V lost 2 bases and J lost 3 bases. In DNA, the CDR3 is TGCGCCAGCAGCTTCCAGGGGGACACTGAAGCTTTCTTT. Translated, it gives CASSFQGDTEAFF.

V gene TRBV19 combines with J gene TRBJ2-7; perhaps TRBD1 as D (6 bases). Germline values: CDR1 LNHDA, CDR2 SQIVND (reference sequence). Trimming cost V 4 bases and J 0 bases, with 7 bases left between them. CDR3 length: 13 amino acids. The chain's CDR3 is CASSRTASYEQYF. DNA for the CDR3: TGTGCCAGTAGTAGGACAGCCTCCTACGAGCAGTACTTC. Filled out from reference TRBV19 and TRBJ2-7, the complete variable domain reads DGGITQSPKYLFRKEGQNVTLSCEQNLNHDAMYWYRQDPGQGLRLIYYSQIVNDFQKGDIAEGYSVSREKKESFPLTVTSAQKNPTAFYLCASSRTASYEQYFGPGTRLTVT.

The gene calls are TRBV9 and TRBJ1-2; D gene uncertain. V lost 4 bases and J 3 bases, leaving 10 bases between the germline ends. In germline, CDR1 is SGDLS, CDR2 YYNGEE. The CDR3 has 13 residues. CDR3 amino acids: CASSPRWYYGYTF. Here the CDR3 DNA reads TGTGCCAGCAGCCCTAGATGGTACTATGGCTACACCTTC.

The CDR3: CASSDGQRKGPQHF. CDR3 nucleotide sequence: TGTGCCAGCAGCGACGGACAGAGGAAGGGGCCCCAGCATTTT. V gene TRBV7-9 combines with J gene TRBJ1-5; the D gene is possibly TRBD1 (6 bases). This CDR3 is 14 amino acids long. The V gene's germline CDR1 is SEHNR and CDR2 FQNEAQ (reference sequence). Trimming removed 5 bases from V and 9 bases from J, with 17 bases in between. The variable domain in full, completed from reference TRBV7-9 and TRBJ1-5, reads DTGVSQNPRHKITKRGQNVTFRCDPISEHNRLYWYRQTLGQGPEFLTYFQNEAQLEKSRLLSDRFSAERPKGSFSTLEIQRTEQGDSAMYLCASSDGQRKGPQHFGDGTRLSIL.

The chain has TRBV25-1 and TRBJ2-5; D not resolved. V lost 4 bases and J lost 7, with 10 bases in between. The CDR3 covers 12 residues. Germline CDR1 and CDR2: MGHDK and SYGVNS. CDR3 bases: TGTGCCAGCAGTGCACAGTGGGTGACCCAGTACTTC. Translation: CASSAQWVTQYF.

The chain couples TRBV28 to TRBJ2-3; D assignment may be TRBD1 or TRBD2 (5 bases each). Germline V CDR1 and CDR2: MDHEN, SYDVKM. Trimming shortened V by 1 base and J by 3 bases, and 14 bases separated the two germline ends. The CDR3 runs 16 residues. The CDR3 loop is CASSLLGASNTDTQYF. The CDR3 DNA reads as TGTGCCAGCAGTTTATTAGGGGCTAGCAATACAGATACGCAGTATTTT. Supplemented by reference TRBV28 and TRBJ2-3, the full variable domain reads DVKVTQSSRYLVKRTGEKVFLECVQDMDHENMFWYRQDPGLGLRLIYFSYDVKMKEKGDIPEGYSVSREKKERFSLILESASTNQTSMYLCASSLLGASNTDTQYFGPGTRLTVL.

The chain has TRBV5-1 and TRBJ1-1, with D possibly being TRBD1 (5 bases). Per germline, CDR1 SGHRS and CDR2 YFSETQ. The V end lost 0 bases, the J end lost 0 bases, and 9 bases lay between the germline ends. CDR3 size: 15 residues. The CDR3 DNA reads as TGCGCCAGCAGCTTGGGGGCAGGGTTGAACACTGAAGCTTTCTTT. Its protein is CASSLGAGLNTEAFF.